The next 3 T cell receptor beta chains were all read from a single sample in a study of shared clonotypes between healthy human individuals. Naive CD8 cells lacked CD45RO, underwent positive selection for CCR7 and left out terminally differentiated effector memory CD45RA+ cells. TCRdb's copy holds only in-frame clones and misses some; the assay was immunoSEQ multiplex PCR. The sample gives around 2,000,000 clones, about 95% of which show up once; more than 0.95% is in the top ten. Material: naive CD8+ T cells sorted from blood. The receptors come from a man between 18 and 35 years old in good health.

CDR3 residues: CASSPRRGHGNQPQHF. The CDR3 nucleotides read TGTGCCAGCTCACCTCGTCGGGGGCATGGCAATCAGCCCCAGCATTTT. The chain has TRBV18 and TRBJ1-5; a possible D gene is TRBD1 (6 bases). This CDR3 comprises 16 residues. The V end was cut by 3 bases, the J end by 2 bases, with 14 bases between. Germline values: CDR1 KGHSH, CDR2 LQKENI.

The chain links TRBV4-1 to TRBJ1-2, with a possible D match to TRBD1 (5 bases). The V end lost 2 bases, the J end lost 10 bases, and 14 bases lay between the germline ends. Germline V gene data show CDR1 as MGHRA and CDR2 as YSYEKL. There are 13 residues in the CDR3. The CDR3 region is CASSQHLGEAYTF. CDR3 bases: TGCGCCAGCAGCCAACATTTGGGGGAGGCCTACACCTTC.

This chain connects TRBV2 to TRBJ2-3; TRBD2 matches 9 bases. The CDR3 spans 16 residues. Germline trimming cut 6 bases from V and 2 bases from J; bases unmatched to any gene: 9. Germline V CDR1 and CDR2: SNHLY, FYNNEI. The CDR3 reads CASRGTSWGFTDTQYF. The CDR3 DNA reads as TGTGCCAGCAGGGGGACTAGCTGGGGTTTCACAGATACGCAGTATTTT. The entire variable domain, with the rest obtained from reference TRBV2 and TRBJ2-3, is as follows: EPEVTQTPSHQVTQMGQEVILRCVPISNHLYFYWYRQILGQKVEFLVSFYNNEISEKSEIFDDQFSVERPDGSNFTLKIRSTKLEDSAMYFCASRGTSWGFTDTQYFGPGTRLTVL.